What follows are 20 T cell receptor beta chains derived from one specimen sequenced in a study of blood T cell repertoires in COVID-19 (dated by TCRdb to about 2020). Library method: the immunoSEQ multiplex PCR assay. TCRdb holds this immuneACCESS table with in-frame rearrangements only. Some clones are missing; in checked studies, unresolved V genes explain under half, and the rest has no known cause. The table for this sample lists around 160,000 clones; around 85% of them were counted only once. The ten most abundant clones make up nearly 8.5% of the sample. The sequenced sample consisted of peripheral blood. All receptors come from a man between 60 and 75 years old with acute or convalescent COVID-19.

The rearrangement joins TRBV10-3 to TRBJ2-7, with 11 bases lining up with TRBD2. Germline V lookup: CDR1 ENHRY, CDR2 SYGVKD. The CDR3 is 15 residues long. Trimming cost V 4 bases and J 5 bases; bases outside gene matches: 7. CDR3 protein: CAISGSSGRIDEQYF. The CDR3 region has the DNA TGTGCCATCAGTGGGTCTAGCGGGAGGATCGACGAGCAGTACTTC.

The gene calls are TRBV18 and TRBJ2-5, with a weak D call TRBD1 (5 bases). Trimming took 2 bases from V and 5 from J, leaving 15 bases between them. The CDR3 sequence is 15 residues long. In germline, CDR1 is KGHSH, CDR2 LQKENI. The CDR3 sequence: CASSPGALELETQYF. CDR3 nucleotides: TGTGCCAGCTCACCAGGGGCCCTGGAACTTGAGACCCAGTACTTC.

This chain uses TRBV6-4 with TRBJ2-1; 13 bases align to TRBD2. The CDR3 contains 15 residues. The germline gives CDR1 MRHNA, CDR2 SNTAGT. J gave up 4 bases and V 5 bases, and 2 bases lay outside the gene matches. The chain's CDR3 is CASSRTSGSYNEQFF. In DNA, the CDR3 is TGTGCCAGCAGTAGGACTAGCGGGAGTTACAATGAGCAGTTCTTC.

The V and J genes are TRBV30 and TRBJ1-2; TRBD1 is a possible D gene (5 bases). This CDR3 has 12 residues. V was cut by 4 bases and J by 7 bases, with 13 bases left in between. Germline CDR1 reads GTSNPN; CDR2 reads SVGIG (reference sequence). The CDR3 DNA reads TGTGCCTGGAATCAGGGAACCGGTGGCTACACCTTC. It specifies CAWNQGTGGYTF.

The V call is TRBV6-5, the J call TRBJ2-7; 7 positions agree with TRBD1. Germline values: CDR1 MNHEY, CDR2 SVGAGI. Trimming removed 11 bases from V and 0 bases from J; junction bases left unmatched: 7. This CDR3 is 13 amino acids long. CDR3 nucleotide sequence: TGTGCCGTTACCAGACAGGGCTCCTACGAGCAGTACTTC. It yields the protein CAVTRQGSYEQYF.

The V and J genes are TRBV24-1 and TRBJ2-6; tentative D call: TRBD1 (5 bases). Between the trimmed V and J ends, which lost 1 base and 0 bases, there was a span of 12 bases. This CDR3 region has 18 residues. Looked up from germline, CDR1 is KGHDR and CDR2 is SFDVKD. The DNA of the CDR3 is TGTGCCACCAGTGATTTAACAGGTGACAGCTCTGGGGCCAACGTCCTGACTTTC. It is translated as CATSDLTGDSSGANVLTF.

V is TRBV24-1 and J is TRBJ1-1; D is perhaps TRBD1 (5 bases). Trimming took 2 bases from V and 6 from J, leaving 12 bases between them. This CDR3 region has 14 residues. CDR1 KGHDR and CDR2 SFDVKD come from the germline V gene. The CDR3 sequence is CATSDSRVLAEAFF. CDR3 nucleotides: TGTGCCACCAGTGATTCCAGGGTATTGGCTGAAGCTTTCTTT.

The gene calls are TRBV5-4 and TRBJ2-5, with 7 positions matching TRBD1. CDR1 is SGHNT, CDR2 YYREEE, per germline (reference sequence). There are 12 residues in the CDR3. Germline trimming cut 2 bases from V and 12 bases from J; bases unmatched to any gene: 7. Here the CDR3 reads CASSFVGQPEYF. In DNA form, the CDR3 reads TGTGCCAGCAGCTTCGTGGGACAGCCCGAGTACTTC.

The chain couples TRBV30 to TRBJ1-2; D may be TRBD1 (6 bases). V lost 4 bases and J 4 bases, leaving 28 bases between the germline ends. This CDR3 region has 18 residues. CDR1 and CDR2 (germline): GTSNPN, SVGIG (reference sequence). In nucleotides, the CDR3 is TGTGCCTGGACCGGGGGGGGGTCCACGGGACAACCTGGCTATGGCTACACCTTC. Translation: CAWTGGGSTGQPGYGYTF.

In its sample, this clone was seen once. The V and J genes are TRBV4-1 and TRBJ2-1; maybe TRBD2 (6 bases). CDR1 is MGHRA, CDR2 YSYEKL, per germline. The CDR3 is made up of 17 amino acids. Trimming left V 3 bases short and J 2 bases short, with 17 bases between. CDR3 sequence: CASSHAAGGITYNEQFF. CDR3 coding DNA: TGCGCCAGCAGCCATGCCGCCGGAGGGATAACCTACAATGAGCAGTTCTTC.

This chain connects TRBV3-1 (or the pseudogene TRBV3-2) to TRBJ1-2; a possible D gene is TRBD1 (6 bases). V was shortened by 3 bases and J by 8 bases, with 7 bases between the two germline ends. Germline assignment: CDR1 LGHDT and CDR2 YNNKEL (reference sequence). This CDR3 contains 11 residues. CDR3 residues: CASSQGAGYTF. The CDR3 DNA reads TGTGCCAGCAGCCAGGGGGCCGGCTACACCTTC.

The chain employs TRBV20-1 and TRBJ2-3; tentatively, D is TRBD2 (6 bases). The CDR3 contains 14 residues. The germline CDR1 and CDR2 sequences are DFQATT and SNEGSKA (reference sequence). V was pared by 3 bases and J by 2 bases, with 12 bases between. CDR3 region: CSASSGTTTDTQYF. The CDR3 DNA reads TGCAGTGCTAGTAGCGGTACAACCACAGATACGCAGTATTTT.

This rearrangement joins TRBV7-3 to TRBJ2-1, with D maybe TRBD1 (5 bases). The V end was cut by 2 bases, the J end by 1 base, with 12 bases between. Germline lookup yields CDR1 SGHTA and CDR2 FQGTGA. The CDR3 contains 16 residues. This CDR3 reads CASSLQGPDSYNEQFF. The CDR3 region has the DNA TGTGCCAGCAGCTTACAGGGCCCCGATTCCTACAATGAGCAGTTCTTC.

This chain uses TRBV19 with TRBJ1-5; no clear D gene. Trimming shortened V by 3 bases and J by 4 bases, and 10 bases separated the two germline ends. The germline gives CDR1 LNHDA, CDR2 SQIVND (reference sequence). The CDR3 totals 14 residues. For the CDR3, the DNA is TGTGCCAGTAGTATTGACTTGCCGAATCAGCCCCAGCATTTT. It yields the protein CASSIDLPNQPQHF.

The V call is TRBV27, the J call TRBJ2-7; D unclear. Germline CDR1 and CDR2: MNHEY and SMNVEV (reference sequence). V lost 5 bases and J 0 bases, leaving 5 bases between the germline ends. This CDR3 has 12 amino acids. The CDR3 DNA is TGTGCCAGCAGTCCTAGCTCCTACGAGCAGTACTTC. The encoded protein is CASSPSSYEQYF.

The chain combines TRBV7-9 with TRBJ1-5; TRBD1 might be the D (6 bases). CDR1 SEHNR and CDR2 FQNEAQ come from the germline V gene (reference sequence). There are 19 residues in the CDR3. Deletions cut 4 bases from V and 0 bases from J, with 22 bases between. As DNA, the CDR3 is TGTGCCAGCAGCTCTGGTGGGGGTCAGGGGCAGGTTAGCAATCAGCCCCAGCATTTT. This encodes CASSSGGGQGQVSNQPQHF.

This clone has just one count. The CDR3 here is CAWRPGTAGWEKLFF. The CDR3 nucleotides read TGTGCCTGGAGACCCGGGACAGCTGGTTGGGAAAAACTGTTTTTT. The J gene is TRBJ1-4, the V gene TRBV30; 7 nucleotides line up with TRBD1. This CDR3 region has 15 residues. CDR1 GTSNPN and CDR2 SVGIG come from the germline V gene (reference sequence). V shed 3 bases and J 8 bases; nucleotides not matched to a gene: 12. The full variable domain, rest sourced from reference TRBV30 and TRBJ1-4, is SQTIHQWPATLVQPVGSPLSLECTVEGTSNPNLYWYRQAAGRGLQLLFYSVGIGQISSEVPQNLSASRPQDRQFILSSKKLLLSDSGFYLCAWRPGTAGWEKLFFGSGTQLSVL.

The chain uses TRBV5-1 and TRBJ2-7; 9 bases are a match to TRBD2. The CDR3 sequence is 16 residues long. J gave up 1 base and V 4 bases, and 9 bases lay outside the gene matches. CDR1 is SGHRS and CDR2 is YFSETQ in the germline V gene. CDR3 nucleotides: TGCGCCAGCAGCGTCCGGACTAGCGTACTTTCCTACGAGCAGTACTTC. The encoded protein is CASSVRTSVLSYEQYF.

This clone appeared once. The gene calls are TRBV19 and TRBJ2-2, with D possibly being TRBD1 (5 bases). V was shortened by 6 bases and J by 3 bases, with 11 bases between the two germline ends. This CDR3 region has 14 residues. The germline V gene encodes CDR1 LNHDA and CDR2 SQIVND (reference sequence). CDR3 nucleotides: TGTGCCAGTAGCGTACAGGAGCACACCGGGGAGCTGTTTTTT. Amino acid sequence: CASSVQEHTGELFF.

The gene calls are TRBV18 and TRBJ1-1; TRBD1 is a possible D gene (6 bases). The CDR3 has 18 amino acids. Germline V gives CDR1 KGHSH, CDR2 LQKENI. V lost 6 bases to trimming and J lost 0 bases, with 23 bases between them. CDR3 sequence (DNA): TGTGCCAGCTCGCCCCTATACGGGACAACTTATATGAACACTGAAGCTTTCTTT. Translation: CASSPLYGTTYMNTEAFF. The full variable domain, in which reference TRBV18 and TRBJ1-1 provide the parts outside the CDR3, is NAGVMQNPRHLVRRRGQEARLRCSPMKGHSHVYWYRQLPEEGLKFMVYLQKENIIDESGMPKERFSAEFPKEGPSILRIQQVVRGDSAAYFCASSPLYGTTYMNTEAFFGQGTRLTVV.